The clone carrying this T cell receptor (beta chain) was observed a handful of times. V shed 3 bases and J shed 1 base, with 7 bases lying between them. CDR1 DFQATT and CDR2 SNEGSKA come from the germline V gene (reference sequence). This CDR3 is built from 12 residues. This sample is part of a study of T-cell reconstitution after alpha-beta-depleted transplantation in children. The library targeted TCRbeta and was prepared with unique molecular identifiers. Using its own MiXCR run on the PCR reads, TCRdb lists one record per CDR3 protein. The sample contains about 400,000 distinct CDR3 sequences, 20% of which appear only once.

The chain couples TRBV20-1 to TRBJ2-7; no firm D call. The TCR comes from a human donor who donated a stem cell graft to a child with acute myeloid leukemia. The sequencing used PBMCs from the stem cell graft donor, collected from the stem cell graft. CDR3 nucleotide sequence: TGCAGTGCTAGTGCGGCTTCCTACGAGCAGTACTTC. This codes for CSASAASYEQYF.